One and the same sample provided the 17 T cell receptor beta chains below, sequenced in a study of blood T cell repertoires in COVID-19. Clones were sequenced by immunoSEQ multiplex PCR, and TCRdb holds only the in-frame ones, with some missing. Of 100,000 or so clones in the sample, about 88% were seen once. The source material was peripheral blood. Receptors were obtained from a human donor in a cohort sampled during active COVID-19.

This rearrangement joins TRBV2 to TRBJ2-7, with a weak D call TRBD2 (6 bases). This CDR3 has 12 residues. Germline CDR1 SNHLY, CDR2 FYNNEI. Trimming took off 6 bases at V and 3 bases at J, with 9 bases between the two ends. The CDR3 reads CASRRGSYEQYF. The CDR3 DNA reads as TGTGCCAGCAGACGGGGGAGCTACGAGCAGTACTTC.

The chain combines TRBV6-2 or TRBV6-3 with TRBJ2-7; D not resolved. There are 14 residues in the CDR3. CDR1 is MNHEY, CDR2 SVGEGT, per germline. V lost 2 bases and J 2 bases, leaving 10 bases between the germline ends. CDR3 region: CASSYPRVTYEQYF. CDR3 DNA sequence: TGTGCCAGCAGTTACCCCCGGGTCACCTACGAGCAGTACTTC.

V is TRBV29-1 and J is TRBJ2-3; the D gene is possibly TRBD2 (6 bases). CDR1 is SQVTM and CDR2 is ANQGSEA in the germline V gene. Trimming left V 3 bases short and J 5 bases short, with 9 bases between. This CDR3 has 12 amino acids. The DNA for the CDR3 is TGCAGCGTTGAGCGGGGTGGAGATACGCAGTATTTT. This translates into CSVERGGDTQYF.

V gene TRBV9 combines with J gene TRBJ2-1; 8 nucleotides match TRBD2. The CDR3 is 15 amino acids. V shed 0 bases, J shed 7 bases, and the junction held 6 bases outside the gene matches. CDR1 SGDLS and CDR2 YYNGEE come from the germline V gene. CDR3 in amino acids: CASSVAPSGQNEQFF. The CDR3, as DNA: TGTGCCAGCAGCGTAGCTCCTAGCGGGCAAAATGAGCAGTTCTTC.

V usage is TRBV9 and J usage is TRBJ1-3, with D perhaps TRBD1 (5 bases). The ends were cut back, 5 bases at V and 1 base at J, with 10 bases in the middle. There are 14 residues in the CDR3. Germline lookup yields CDR1 SGDLS and CDR2 YYNGEE. CDR3 nucleotides: TGTGCCAGCAGGGCACAGGATTCTGGAAACACCATATATTTT. Its translation: CASRAQDSGNTIYF.

V usage is TRBV16 and J usage is TRBJ2-5; the match to TRBD2 covers 8 bases. With V trimmed by 1 base and J by 3 bases, 4 bases remained unmatched. The CDR3 loop spans 15 amino acids. From germline, CDR1 is KGHSY and CDR2 FQNENV. This CDR3 is CASSQWDSGEETQYF. For the CDR3, the DNA is TGTGCCAGCAGCCAATGGGATAGCGGGGAAGAGACCCAGTACTTC.

This clone was recorded once. In DNA, the CDR3 is TGTGCCAGCAGTTTAGCCGCCGGGGAGCTGTTTTTT. Amino acids: CASSLAAGELFF. The rearrangement joins TRBV12-3 or TRBV12-4 to TRBJ2-2; unclear D gene. There are 12 residues in the CDR3. The ends were cut back, 0 bases at V and 6 bases at J, with 2 bases in the middle.

The chain joins TRBV18 to TRBJ2-1, with 7 nucleotides matching TRBD2. The V gene's germline CDR1 is KGHSH and CDR2 LQKENI. With 6 bases clipped from V and 4 bases from J, the junction kept 9 bases outside the gene matches. There are 15 residues in the CDR3. CDR3: CASSTDPAGYNEQFF. The CDR3 DNA is TGTGCCAGCTCCACAGATCCAGCGGGATACAATGAGCAGTTCTTC.

The V gene is TRBV6-6, the J gene TRBJ2-7; 9 bases are shared with TRBD1. The ends lost 8 bases at V and 0 bases at J; junction bases unmatched: 2. Germline V gene sequence: CDR1 MNHNY, CDR2 SVGAGI (reference sequence). This CDR3 is built from 13 residues. The CDR3 reads CASGTGLSYEQYF. The CDR3 DNA reads as TGTGCCAGCGGGACAGGGCTCTCCTACGAGCAGTACTTC.

The chain is built from TRBV3-1 (or the pseudogene TRBV3-2) and TRBJ2-2; 10 positions match TRBD1. Germline CDR1 LGHDT, CDR2 YNNKEL (reference sequence). Trimming at V came to 2 bases and at J to 6 bases, leaving 6 bases not matched to a gene. This CDR3 region has 16 residues. The CDR3 bases are TGTGCCAGCAGCCAATCCTGGACAGGGGGGGCCGGGGAGCTGTTTTTT. Its protein product is CASSQSWTGGAGELFF.

This rearrangement joins TRBV28 to TRBJ2-7; TRBD2 matches 7 bases. The CDR3 consists of 16 residues. V lost 6 bases and J lost 2; bases outside the gene matches: 13. Germline V gene data show CDR1 as MDHEN and CDR2 as SYDVKM. DNA for the CDR3: TGTGCCAGCAGATCGATGGGGGGGAAGCTAACCTACGAGCAGTACTTC. Translation gives CASRSMGGKLTYEQYF. Combining the CDR3 with reference TRBV28 and TRBJ2-7 gives the whole variable domain DVKVTQSSRYLVKRTGEKVFLECVQDMDHENMFWYRQDPGLGLRLIYFSYDVKMKEKGDIPEGYSVSREKKERFSLILESASTNQTSMYLCASRSMGGKLTYEQYFGPGTRLTVT.

V is TRBV18 and J is TRBJ2-5; D might be TRBD2 (6 bases). Trimming removed 3 bases at V and 5 bases at J, with 7 bases between. The CDR3 is 12 amino acids. Per germline, CDR1 KGHSH and CDR2 LQKENI. CDR3 protein: CASSPLAETQYF. CDR3 sequence (DNA): TGTGCCAGCTCACCTCTAGCGGAGACCCAGTACTTC.

The chain joins TRBV28 to TRBJ2-7; TRBD1 agrees at 7 bases. Germline CDR1 is MDHEN and CDR2 is SYDVKM. After removal of 3 bases from V and 7 bases from J, the junction contained 6 bases not matched to a gene. This CDR3 comprises 13 residues. CDR3: CASSLTGFGEQYF. CDR3 DNA: TGTGCCAGCAGTTTGACAGGGTTCGGTGAGCAGTACTTC.

The chain recombines TRBV5-1 with TRBJ2-2, with D possibly matching TRBD2 (5 bases). Trimming pared 4 bases from V and 6 bases from J, leaving 7 bases between. This CDR3 contains 12 residues. Germline V gives CDR1 SGHRS, CDR2 YFSETQ. For the CDR3, the DNA is TGCGCCAGCAGCCCGGAGGCCGGGGAGCTGTTTTTT. Translation: CASSPEAGELFF. The whole variable domain, filled in from reference TRBV5-1 and TRBJ2-2, reads KAGVTQTPRYLIKTRGQQVTLSCSPISGHRSVSWYQQTPGQGLQFLFEYFSETQRNKGNFPGRFSGRQFSNSRSEMNVSTLELGDSALYLCASSPEAGELFFGEGSRLTVL.

The chain uses TRBV5-1 and TRBJ2-5, with 7 bases that match TRBD1. Germline V gene sequence: CDR1 SGHRS, CDR2 YFSETQ. This CDR3 contains 14 residues. V trimming: 4 bases; J trimming: 5 bases; junction bases outside the gene matches: 8. In DNA form, the CDR3 reads TGCGCCAGCAGCCTGACAGGGATTCAGGAGACCCAGTACTTC. As protein: CASSLTGIQETQYF.

This chain links TRBV14 with TRBJ2-7, with D possibly matching TRBD2 (6 bases). Germline-derived CDR1 and CDR2 are SGHDN and FVKESK. The CDR3 totals 12 residues. Trimming removed 5 bases from V and 4 bases from J, with 9 bases in between. The DNA for the CDR3 is TGTGCCAGCAGCGCGGCGGGGTACGAGCAGTACTTC. Amino acids: CASSAAGYEQYF.

The chain combines TRBV7-9 with TRBJ2-1, with 7 bases matching TRBD2. The V gene end was trimmed by 5 bases and the J gene end by 5 bases; junction bases not matched to a gene: 12. Germline CDR1 is SEHNR and CDR2 is FQNEAQ (reference sequence). The CDR3 consists of 16 residues. The CDR3 here is CASSPAGAGVHNEQFF. For the CDR3, the DNA is TGTGCCAGCAGCCCCGCGGGTGCGGGAGTCCACAATGAGCAGTTCTTC.